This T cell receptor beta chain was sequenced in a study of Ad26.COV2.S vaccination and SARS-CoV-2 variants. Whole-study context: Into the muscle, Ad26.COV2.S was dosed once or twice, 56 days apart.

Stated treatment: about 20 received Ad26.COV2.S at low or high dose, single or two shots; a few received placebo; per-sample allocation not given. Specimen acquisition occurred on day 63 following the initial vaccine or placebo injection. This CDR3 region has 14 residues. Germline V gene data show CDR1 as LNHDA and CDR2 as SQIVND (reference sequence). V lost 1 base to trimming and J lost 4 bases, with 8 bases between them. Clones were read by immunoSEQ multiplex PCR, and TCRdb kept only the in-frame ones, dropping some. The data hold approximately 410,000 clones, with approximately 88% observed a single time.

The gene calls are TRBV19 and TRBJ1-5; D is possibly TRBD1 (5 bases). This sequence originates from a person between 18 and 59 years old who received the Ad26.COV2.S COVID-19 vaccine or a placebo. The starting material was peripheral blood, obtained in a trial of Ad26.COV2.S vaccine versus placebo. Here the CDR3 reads CASSIGQRNQPQHF. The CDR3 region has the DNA TGTGCCAGTAGTATAGGACAGAGGAATCAGCCCCAGCATTTT.